Each of the 7 T cell receptor beta chains below was sequenced from the same sample in a study of CD8 T cells in Susac syndrome. With random hexamers, reverse transcription was performed on about 0.5 to 1 ug of RNA. TCRdb used MiXCR to reprocess the immunoSEQ multiplex PCR reads, holding one entry per CDR3 protein. The table has fewer than 350,000 distinct CDR3 sequences, 92% seen once. Sequencing was done on a sample of CD4+ T cells from PBMCs. Receptor source: a human donor with multiple sclerosis.

This chain joins TRBV6-1 and TRBJ1-1, with D tentatively TRBD1 (6 bases). CDR1 and CDR2 (germline): MNHNS, SASEGT. V lost 2 bases, J lost 3 bases, and 13 bases lay in between. This CDR3 is 15 amino acids long. CDR3 sequence: CASSERQEGDTEAFF. CDR3 DNA: TGTGCCAGCAGTGAAAGACAGGAGGGGGACACTGAAGCTTTCTTT.

This chain uses TRBV12-3 or TRBV12-4 with TRBJ2-3; TRBD2 matches at 9 bases. The CDR3 loop spans 16 amino acids. Trimming at V came to 7 bases and at J to 4 bases, leaving 12 bases not matched to a gene. The CDR3 DNA follows: TGTGCCAGCACCAACGGGGCGGGGGGGGTCGCAGATACGCAGTATTTT. This sequence encodes CASTNGAGGVADTQYF.

The V call is TRBV7-2, the J call TRBJ2-7; D perhaps matches TRBD1 (5 bases). The germline V and J ends were trimmed by 2 bases and 3 bases, with 11 bases remaining between them. In germline, CDR1 is SGHTA, CDR2 FQGNSA. This CDR3 has 14 residues. The CDR3, as DNA: TGTGCCAGCAGCTTAACCCAGACAGACTACGAGCAGTACTTC. Amino acids: CASSLTQTDYEQYF.

The CDR3, as DNA: TGTGCCAGCAGTGACTGGGGAAGGGCTAACTATGGCTACACCTTC. Encoded protein: CASSDWGRANYGYTF. The V and J genes are TRBV2 and TRBJ1-2; D is undetermined. The CDR3 has 15 amino acids. From germline, CDR1 is SNHLY and CDR2 FYNNEI. V was trimmed by 3 bases and J by 0 bases, leaving 11 bases between them. The complete variable domain, with remaining parts taken from reference TRBV2 and TRBJ1-2, reads EPEVTQTPSHQVTQMGQEVILRCVPISNHLYFYWYRQILGQKVEFLVSFYNNEISEKSEIFDDQFSVERPDGSNFTLKIRSTKLEDSAMYFCASSDWGRANYGYTFGSGTRLTVV.

This rearrangement joins TRBV19 to TRBJ2-7, with TRBD1 matching over 8 bases. The CDR3 totals 13 residues. V shed 7 bases and J 5 bases; nucleotides not matched to a gene: 7. CDR1 is LNHDA and CDR2 is SQIVND in the germline V gene (reference sequence). The CDR3: CASKDRVRNEQYF. CDR3 nucleotides: TGTGCCAGTAAGGACAGGGTTAGGAACGAGCAGTACTTC.

V gene TRBV9 combines with J gene TRBJ1-1; D is undetermined. The V gene lost 3 bases and the J gene lost 0 bases, with 9 bases spanning the gap. The length of the CDR3 is 14 residues. Germline CDR1 and CDR2: SGDLS and YYNGEE. CDR3 DNA sequence: TGTGCCAGCAGCGGGAGTCCGCTGAACACTGAAGCTTTCTTT. As protein: CASSGSPLNTEAFF.

J is TRBJ2-3 and V is TRBV5-6, with D possibly being TRBD2 (5 bases). The V end lost 0 bases, the J end lost 3 bases, and 11 bases lay between the germline ends. The CDR3 contains 15 residues. Germline assignment: CDR1 SGHDT and CDR2 YYEEEE. CDR3 coding DNA: TGTGCCAGCAGCTTGGAGGACGGACTTACAGATACGCAGTATTTT. Translation: CASSLEDGLTDTQYF.